This T cell receptor beta chain was retrieved from a study of blood T cell repertoires in COVID-19. Study background: The study drew acute and convalescent COVID-19 samples from the United States, Italy and Spain.

The CDR3 consists of 15 residues. The junction had 4 bases not matched to a gene; V was cut back by 6 bases and J by 1 base. The germline V gene encodes CDR1 KGHDR and CDR2 SFDVKD. TCRdb keeps only in-frame clones here, not all; method: immunoSEQ multiplex PCR. Here the sample spans fewer than 250,000 clones, around 87% being singletons. This chain links TRBV24-1 with TRBJ2-3, with TRBD1 identical over 9 bases. The sample was peripheral blood. The receptor was derived from a man between 60 and 75 years old with acute or convalescent COVID-19. The CDR3 is CATSTTGGGTDTQYF. The CDR3 DNA is TGTGCCACCAGTACCACAGGGGGCGGCACAGATACGCAGTATTTT.